The following is a T cell receptor (beta chain) sequence with its context. Its antigen is undetermined. This entry comes from a study of T cells after yellow fever vaccination. Study-wide context: Fractions with few cells were prepared using SMART-Seq v4 Ultra Low Input.

The 5'RACE template-switching step produced TCR cDNA and added a universal primer site and UMIs. TCRdb passed the 5' RACE reads through MiXCR, listing each CDR3 protein once. This table has about 74,000 distinct CDR3 sequences, approximately 6.5% appearing once. Regarding the study as a whole: A secondary response was less intense yet reached its peak sooner, at day 5 versus 15. Some clonotypes, a small share, were shared between CD4 and CD8 compartments.

This receptor was obtained from a man aged 18 to 29 who received the YFV17D yellow fever vaccine. The sample here was CD8+ T cells sorted from PBMCs, taken about 5 days after the first yellow fever vaccination.

This chain's CDR3 is CASSIRRGRPDTQYF. In DNA, the CDR3 is TGTGCCAGTAGTATTAGGCGGGGGAGACCAGATACGCAGTATTTT. The J gene is TRBJ2-3, the V gene TRBV19, with 7 bases identical to TRBD2. This CDR3 spans 15 amino acids. Trimming removed 3 bases from V and 4 bases from J; junction bases left unmatched: 7. CDR1 is LNHDA and CDR2 is SQIVND in the germline V gene (reference sequence).